The T cell receptor (beta chain) described here comes from a study of shared clonotypes between healthy human individuals. Generated by immunoSEQ multiplex PCR, the TCRdb table keeps only in-frame clones and is missing some. This table has 2.3 million or so clones, more than 85% appearing once. This CDR3 spans 15 amino acids. The germline CDR1 and CDR2 sequences are KGHSH and LQKENI. V was trimmed by 1 base and J by 3 bases, leaving 12 bases between them. This sequence was found in a man between 18 and 29 years old in good health. Some clones in this sample may be carry-over from other donors' samples. Input material: naive CD4+ T cells from PBMCs. Subset specified: CD45RA+ positively selected. V is TRBV18 and J is TRBJ1-2; TRBD1 might be the D (6 bases). CDR3 bases: TGTGCCAGCTCACCACGGACAGCTCGTGACTATGGCTACACCTTC. The encoded protein is CASSPRTARDYGYTF.